One and the same sample provided the 5 T cell receptor beta chains below, sequenced in a study of T cell responses to AZD1222 COVID-19 vaccine. Method: immunoSEQ multiplex PCR; TCRdb's copy keeps in-frame clones and lacks some. The sample holds over 150,000 clones, 80% to 95% seen once. Material: peripheral blood, obtained on day 0 of AZD1222 vaccination. These receptors originate from an adult in good health.

The J gene is TRBJ1-1, the V gene TRBV28, with a possible D match to TRBD1 (5 bases). V was shortened by 4 bases and J by 6 bases, with 15 bases between the two germline ends. The CDR3 spans 14 residues. Germline values: CDR1 MDHEN, CDR2 SYDVKM. The CDR3: CASSSRGRAPEAFF. CDR3 sequence (DNA): TGTGCCAGCAGTTCTAGGGGCAGGGCCCCTGAAGCTTTCTTT.

The rearrangement joins TRBV7-2 to TRBJ1-2; D might be TRBD1 (5 bases). From germline, CDR1 is SGHTA and CDR2 FQGNSA. The V end lost 2 bases, the J end lost 2 bases, and 12 bases lay between the germline ends. The CDR3 runs to 15 residues. In nucleotides, the CDR3 is TGTGCCAGCAGCTTAAGTTTACAGGAAAACTATGGCTACACCTTC. Translating gives CASSLSLQENYGYTF. Filled out from reference TRBV7-2 and TRBJ1-2, the complete variable domain reads GAGVSQSPSNKVTEKGKDVELRCDPISGHTALYWYRQSLGQGLEFLIYFQGNSAPDKSGLPSDRFSAERTGGSVSTLTIQRTQQEDSAVYLCASSLSLQENYGYTFGSGTRLTVV.

The chain links TRBV9 to TRBJ1-1; D call uncertain. V was shortened by 1 base and J by 3 bases, with 10 bases between the two germline ends. The CDR3 length is 14 residues. CDR1 SGDLS and CDR2 YYNGEE come from the germline V gene. CDR3 residues: CASSVRPLDTEAFF. The DNA for the CDR3 is TGTGCCAGCAGCGTAAGGCCCCTTGACACTGAAGCTTTCTTT.

The chain combines TRBV9 with TRBJ1-4, with D possibly matching TRBD1 (5 bases). Germline-derived CDR1 and CDR2 are SGDLS and YYNGEE. The CDR3 contains 15 residues. V was shortened by 4 bases and J by 6 bases, with 16 bases between the two germline ends. DNA of the CDR3: TGTGCCAGCAGCCCCTTTGGGGCCCGAGATGAAAAACTGTTTTTT. Its translation is CASSPFGARDEKLFF.

The gene calls are TRBV24-1 and TRBJ2-1; TRBD2 matches at 9 bases. CDR1 is KGHDR, CDR2 SFDVKD, per germline. V shed 0 bases, J shed 8 bases, and the junction held 10 bases outside the gene matches. There are 17 residues in the CDR3. This chain's CDR3 is CATSDLQRTSVADEQFF. The CDR3 DNA is TGTGCCACCAGTGATTTGCAAAGGACTAGCGTGGCGGATGAGCAGTTCTTC.